The TCR beta chain under discussion was sequenced for a study of graft-versus-host responses after intestinal transplantation. Some clones are missing from TCRdb's copy, which holds only in-frame ones; the method was immunoSEQ multiplex PCR. The sample carries approximately 93,000 clones, under 95% recorded once. A note on this clone: Its antigen is currently unknown.

Germline V CDR1 and CDR2: SNHLY, FYNNEI. The V segment lost 3 bases and the J segment 4 bases; nucleotides outside the gene matches: 3. There are 14 residues in the CDR3. The sequencing used unstimulated CD8+ T cells sorted from spleen or lymph node cells, collected before transplant. J is TRBJ1-1 and V is TRBV2; 9 bases agree with TRBD1. This TCR derives from a human donor who was the organ donor for an intestinal transplant. CDR3 coding DNA: TGTGCCAGCAGTGACGAGACAGGGGGCACTGAAGCTTTCTTT. This sequence encodes CASSDETGGTEAFF.